This T cell receptor beta chain was recorded in a study of Tregs in tolerant kidney transplant recipients. The protocol was immunoSEQ multiplex PCR, while the TCRdb copy is restricted to in-frame clones and leaves out a portion. The table includes roughly 66,000 clones, roughly 92% detected once. Germline loops: CDR1 SGDLS, CDR2 YYNGEE. The CDR3 loop spans 15 amino acids. Between the trimmed V and J ends, which lost 0 bases and 4 bases, there was a span of 13 bases. The sequencing here drew on CD8+ T cells from blood, taken before the transplant. The chain uses TRBV9 and TRBJ1-1; perhaps TRBD1 as D (5 bases). This clonotype originated in a human donor who received a combined kidney and bone marrow transplant. The CDR3 is CASSVDWGRGTEAFF. The DNA for the CDR3 is TGTGCCAGCAGCGTAGACTGGGGAAGGGGCACTGAAGCTTTCTTT.